Sequencing of this T cell receptor beta chain was carried out in a study of human T cells and chemical hapten exposure. Study as a whole: Across its approximately 25 weeks, the study gave patients weekly diphenylcyclopropenone doses to the scalp.

On this clonotype itself: The antigen remains unidentified.

Each CDR3 protein is one row after TCRdb ran MiXCR on the RACE reads. The data contain more than 250,000 distinct CDR3 sequences, about 9% of them singletons. Sample time point: pre-sensitization, week 0. Indicated treatment: therapeutic diphenylcyclopropenone sensitization with weekly scalp DPC. Donors were 18 to 70-year-old alopecia patients suitable for DPC. The germline V gene encodes CDR1 SGHTA and CDR2 FQGNSA. V was clipped by 2 bases and J by 1 base; unmatched bases: 7. The CDR3 sequence is 16 residues long. General study points: With patch test score, the counts of PT1 expanded TCRs showed a positive correlation. Significantly greater numbers of large CDR3 similarity clusters came from expanded TCRs than from controls.

The TCR sequence derives from a woman aged 40 to 50 with alopecia areata. Some clones in this sample may be carry-over from other donors' samples. The chain is built from TRBV7-2 and TRBJ1-1; 7 bases fit TRBD1. The starting material was whole blood, obtained in connection with sensitization to the hapten diphenylcyclopropenone (DPC). CDR3 loop: CASSLKMGQRNTEAFF. The CDR3 DNA follows: TGTGCCAGCAGCTTAAAGATGGGACAGAGGAACACTGAAGCTTTCTTT. Using reference TRBV7-2 and TRBJ1-1 for the parts outside the CDR3, the full variable domain is GAGVSQSPSNKVTEKGKDVELRCDPISGHTALYWYRQSLGQGLEFLIYFQGNSAPDKSGLPSDRFSAERTGGSVSTLTIQRTQQEDSAVYLCASSLKMGQRNTEAFFGQGTRLTVV.